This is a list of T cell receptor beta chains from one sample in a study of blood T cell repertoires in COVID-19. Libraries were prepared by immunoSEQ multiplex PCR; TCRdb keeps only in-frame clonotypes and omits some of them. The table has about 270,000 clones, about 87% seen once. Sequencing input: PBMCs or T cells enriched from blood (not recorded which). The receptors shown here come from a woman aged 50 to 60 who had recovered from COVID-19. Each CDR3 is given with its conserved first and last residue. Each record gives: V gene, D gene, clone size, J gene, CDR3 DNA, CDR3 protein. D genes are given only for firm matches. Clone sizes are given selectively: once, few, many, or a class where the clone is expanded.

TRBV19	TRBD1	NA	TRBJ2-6	TGTGCCAGTAAGGTTCGTGAGGGACAGGAGCACGTCCTGACTTTC	CASKVREGQEHVLTF
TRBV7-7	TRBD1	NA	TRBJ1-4	TGTGCTAGCAGCCCATTTACAGGGGGCAATGAAAAACTGTTTTTT	CASSPFTGGNEKLFF
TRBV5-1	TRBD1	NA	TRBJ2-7	TGCGCCAGCAGTCCGCCGGGACAGGGGGTCCGCGAGCAGTACTTC	CASSPPGQGVREQYF
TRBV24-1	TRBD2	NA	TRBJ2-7	TGTGCCACCAGTGAAACGACTAGCGGGGCCTACGAGCAGTACTTC	CATSETTSGAYEQYF
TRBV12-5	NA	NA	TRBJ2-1	TGTGCTAGTGGTTTGGAACTGAACCGAAATGAGCAGTTCTTC	CASGLELNRNEQFF
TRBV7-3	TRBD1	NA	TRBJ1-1	TGTGCCAGCAGCTTACAAGGACAGGGGGCCACTGAAGCTTTCTTT	CASSLQGQGATEAFF
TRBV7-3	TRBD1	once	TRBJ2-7	TGTGCCAGCAGCTCGACGACAGGGCCCTACGAGCAGTACTTC	CASSSTTGPYEQYF
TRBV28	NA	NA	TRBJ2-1	TGTGCCAGCAGTTTTCTCCAAGCCAATGAGCAGTTCTTC	CASSFLQANEQFF
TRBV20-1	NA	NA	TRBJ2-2	TGCAGTGCTAGTATGAGTAGAGGAGGGACCGGGGAGCTGTTTTTT	CSASMSRGGTGELFF
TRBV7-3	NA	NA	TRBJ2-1	TGTGCCAGCAGCGTTACCAGCCGGGACTCAAATCTCGATGAGCAGTTCTTC	CASSVTSRDSNLDEQFF
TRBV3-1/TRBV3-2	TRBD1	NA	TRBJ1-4	TGTGCCAGCAGCCAAGGTCGACAGGGGGCTAATGAAAAACTGTTTTTT	CASSQGRQGANEKLFF
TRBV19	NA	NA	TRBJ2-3	TGTGCCAGTAGCGCCCAACTGAGCACAGATACGCAGTATTTT	CASSAQLSTDTQYF
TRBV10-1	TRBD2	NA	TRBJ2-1	TGCGCCAGCAGTGATATTAGCGGGAGCTCCTACAATGAGCAGTTCTTC	CASSDISGSSYNEQFF
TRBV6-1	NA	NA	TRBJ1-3	TGTGCCAGCAGTGAAGGGCAGGGATCATTCTCTGGAAACACCATATATTTT	CASSEGQGSFSGNTIYF
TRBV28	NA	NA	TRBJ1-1	TGTGCCAGCAGTCCCCACTCAGGGCTTGAAGCTTTCTTT	CASSPHSGLEAFF
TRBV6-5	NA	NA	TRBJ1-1	TGTGCCAGCAGCAACAGGGTGGGTGAAGCTTTCTTT	CASSNRVGEAFF
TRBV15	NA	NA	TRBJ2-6	TGTGCCACCAGCAGAGATCGAGTATCTGGGGCCAACGTCCTGACTTTC	CATSRDRVSGANVLTF
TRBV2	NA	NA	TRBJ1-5	TGTGCCAGCAGTGAAATGGCAGGGGTTGCTCAGCCCCAGCATTTT	CASSEMAGVAQPQHF
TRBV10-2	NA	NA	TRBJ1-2	TGCGCCAGCAGTGAGTCGAGACAGACCGGCTACACCTTC	CASSESRQTGYTF
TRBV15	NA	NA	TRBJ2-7	TGTGCCACCAGCAGAGGGAAGCCGGGGGAGCAGTACTTC	CATSRGKPGEQYF
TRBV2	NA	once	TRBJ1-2	TGTGCCAGCAGAAGTGATCCAGGCAACTATGGCTACACCTTC	CASRSDPGNYGYTF
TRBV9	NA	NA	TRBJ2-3	TGTGCCAGCAGCGTAGATCCGGCGGGACCAGATACGCAGTATTTT	CASSVDPAGPDTQYF
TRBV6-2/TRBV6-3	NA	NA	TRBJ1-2	TGTGCCAGCAGTTACTGGGGGGATCAAAATGGCTACACCTTC	CASSYWGDQNGYTF
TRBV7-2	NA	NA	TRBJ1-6	TGTGCCAGCACCCTTCACGGTCCACCCCTCCACTTT	CASTLHGPPLHF
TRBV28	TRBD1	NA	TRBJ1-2	TGTGCCAGCAGTTTACTTCGGACAGGGGTCTATGGCTACACCTTC	CASSLLRTGVYGYTF
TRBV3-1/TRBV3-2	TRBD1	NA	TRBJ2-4	TGTGCCAGCAGCCAAGATATATGGGGACAGGGGCCAAACATTCAGTACTTC	CASSQDIWGQGPNIQYF
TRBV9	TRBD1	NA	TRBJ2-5	TGTGCCAGCAGCGTAGCTACAGGGGTCGGACAAGAGACCCAGTACTTC	CASSVATGVGQETQYF
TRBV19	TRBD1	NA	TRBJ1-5	TGTGCCAGTAGTCTGCCGGGACAGGGGGCAAGACAGCCCCAGCATTTT	CASSLPGQGARQPQHF
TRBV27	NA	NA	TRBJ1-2	TGTGCCAGCAGGAGAGTGGGGGCTGGGTATGGCTACACCTTC	CASRRVGAGYGYTF
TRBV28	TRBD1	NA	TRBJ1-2	TGTGCCAGCAACACACTGACAGGGAGCTATGGCTACACCTTC	CASNTLTGSYGYTF
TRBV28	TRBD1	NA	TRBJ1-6	TGTGCCAGCAGTTTATTGGCAGGGGGTTCACCCCTCCACTTT	CASSLLAGGSPLHF
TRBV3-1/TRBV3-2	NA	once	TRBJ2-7	TGTGCCAGCAGCCAAGAGGGGCCCTTGGGGCAGTACTTC	CASSQEGPLGQYF
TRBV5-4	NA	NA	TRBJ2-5	TGTGCCAGCAGCTTGGTTGGTCAGGATGGTACCCAGTACTTC	CASSLVGQDGTQYF
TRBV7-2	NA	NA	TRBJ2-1	TGTGCCAGCAGCCTCACTCGACGGGGGTTTCGTAATGAGCAGTTCTTC	CASSLTRRGFRNEQFF
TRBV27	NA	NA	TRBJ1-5	TGTGCCAGCTCTTACAGGTCTCTTAGCAATCAGCCCCAGCATTTT	CASSYRSLSNQPQHF
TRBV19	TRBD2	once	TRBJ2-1	TGTGCCAGTAGCAAACTAGCGGGGTCTCGCGATGAGCAGTTCTTC	CASSKLAGSRDEQFF
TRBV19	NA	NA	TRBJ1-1	TGTGCCAGTAGTACACAGCCGTTTGGGAACACTGAAGCTTTCTTT	CASSTQPFGNTEAFF
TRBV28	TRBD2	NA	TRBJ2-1	TGTGCCAGCAGCCACAGTGGGGGAGGGTTTAATGAGCAGTTCTTC	CASSHSGGGFNEQFF
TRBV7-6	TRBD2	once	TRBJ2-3	TGTGCCAGCAGCTCATCGACTAGCGGCACAGATACGCAGTATTTT	CASSSSTSGTDTQYF
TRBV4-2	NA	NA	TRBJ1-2	TGTGCCAGCAGCCAAGACTTCGGTACTAACTATGGCTACACCTTC	CASSQDFGTNYGYTF
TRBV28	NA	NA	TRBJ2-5	TGTGCCAGCAGCGTCCCGGGACTCCAAGAGACCCAGTACTTC	CASSVPGLQETQYF
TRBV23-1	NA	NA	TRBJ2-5	TGCGCCAGCAGTCAACTCGGAGGGCTTGAGGAGACCCAGTACTTC	CASSQLGGLEETQYF
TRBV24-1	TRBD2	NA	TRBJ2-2	TGTGCCACCAGTGATCCGGGACTAGCGGGAGGCTTGCACGGGGAGCTGTTTTTT	CATSDPGLAGGLHGELFF
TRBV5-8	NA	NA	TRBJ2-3	TGTGCCAGCAGCTTGCAATTCCGGTTCACAGATACGCAGTATTTT	CASSLQFRFTDTQYF
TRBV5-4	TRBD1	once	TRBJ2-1	TGTGCCAGCAGCAGCCGGGACAGGGGGCCGGAGCAGTTCTTC	CASSSRDRGPEQFF
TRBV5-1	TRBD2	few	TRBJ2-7	TGCGCCAGCAGCTTGCGGGGAGGGTCCTACGAGCAGTACTTC	CASSLRGGSYEQYF
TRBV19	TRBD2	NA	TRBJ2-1	TGTGCCAGTAGCCCTCGGGTAGCGGGTTTTGATGAGCAGTTCTTC	CASSPRVAGFDEQFF
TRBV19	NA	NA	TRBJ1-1	TGTGCCAGTAGTTTCTACAAAGGGGTAGGTAACACTGAAGCTTTCTTT	CASSFYKGVGNTEAFF
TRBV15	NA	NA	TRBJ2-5	TGTGCCACCAGCAGAGAAGCCGGCGGAGCAGAGACCCAGTACTTC	CATSREAGGAETQYF
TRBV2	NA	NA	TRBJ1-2	TGTGCCAGCAGTGAGGCAGGAAGGGGGAGAGGGGGCTACACCTTC	CASSEAGRGRGGYTF
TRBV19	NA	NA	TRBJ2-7	TGTGCCAGTAGTACCGCAGGGGCCTACGAGCAGTACTTC	CASSTAGAYEQYF
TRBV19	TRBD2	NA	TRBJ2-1	TGTGCCAGTAGTCCTCGACCCTTTGCGGGAGGAAATAGAAATGAGCAGTTCTTC	CASSPRPFAGGNRNEQFF
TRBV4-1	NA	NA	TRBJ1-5	TGCGCCAGCAGCCAAGGAGAGTCCAATCAGCCCCAGCATTTT	CASSQGESNQPQHF